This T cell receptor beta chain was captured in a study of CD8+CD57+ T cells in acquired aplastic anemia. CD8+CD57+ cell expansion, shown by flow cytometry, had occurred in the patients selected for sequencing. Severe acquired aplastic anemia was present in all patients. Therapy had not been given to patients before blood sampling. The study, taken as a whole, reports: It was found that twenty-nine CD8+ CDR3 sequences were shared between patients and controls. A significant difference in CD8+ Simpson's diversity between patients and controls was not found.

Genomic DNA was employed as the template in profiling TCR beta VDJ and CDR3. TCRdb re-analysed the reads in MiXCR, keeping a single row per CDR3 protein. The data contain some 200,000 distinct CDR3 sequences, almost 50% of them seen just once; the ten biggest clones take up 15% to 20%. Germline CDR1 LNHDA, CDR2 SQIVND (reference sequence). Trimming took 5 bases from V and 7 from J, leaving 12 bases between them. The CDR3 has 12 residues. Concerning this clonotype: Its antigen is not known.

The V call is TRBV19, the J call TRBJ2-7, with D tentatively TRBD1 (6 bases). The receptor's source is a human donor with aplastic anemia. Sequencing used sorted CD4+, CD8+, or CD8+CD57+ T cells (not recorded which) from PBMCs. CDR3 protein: CASSFSGEEQYF. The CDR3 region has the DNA TGTGCCAGTAGTTTCTCAGGGGAAGAGCAGTACTTC. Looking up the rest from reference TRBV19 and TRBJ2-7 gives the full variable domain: DGGITQSPKYLFRKEGQNVTLSCEQNLNHDAMYWYRQDPGQGLRLIYYSQIVNDFQKGDIAEGYSVSREKKESFPLTVTSAQKNPTAFYLCASSFSGEEQYFGPGTRLTVT.